The clone carrying this T cell receptor beta chain was seen only once. Profiled with immunoSEQ multiplex PCR; TCRdb holds only in-frame clones, not every one. The repertoire includes over 50,000 clones, around 86% of them detected once, and roughly 5% sits in the top ten. CDR3 length: 14 amino acids. The junction had 1 base not matched to a gene; V was cut back by 1 base and J by 8 bases. The germline V gene encodes CDR1 ENHRY and CDR2 SYGVKD. These data are taken from a study of technical replicates of blood from several donors. The chain employs TRBV10-3 and TRBJ1-6, with 8 positions matching TRBD1. The receptor's source is a human donor in good health. Some clones in this sample may be carry-over from other donors' samples. Sequenced sample: PBMCs. The CDR3 protein is CAISELQGDSPLHF. The CDR3, as DNA: TGTGCCATCAGTGAGTTACAGGGGGATTCACCCCTCCACTTT.